Sequencing of this T cell receptor beta chain was carried out in a study of human T cells and chemical hapten exposure. Via MiXCR, TCRdb re-called the RACE reads, giving one row per CDR3 protein. The table has around 380,000 distinct CDR3 sequences, more than 4.5% seen once. Germline CDR1 reads SGDLS; CDR2 reads YYNGEE. V shed 4 bases and J 2 bases; nucleotides not matched to a gene: 11. The CDR3 runs to 17 residues. Overall study findings and caveats: Patch test scores rose with PT1 expanded TCR counts, a positive correlation.

Time point specified: patch test 1, 2 weeks after DPC sensitization. The sample's treatment: therapeutic diphenylcyclopropenone sensitization with weekly scalp DPC. This clonotype was found many times. Antigen specificity is unknown. The material sequenced was whole blood, taken in connection with sensitization to the hapten diphenylcyclopropenone (DPC). This receptor was identified in a woman between 50 and 59 years old with alopecia areata. Some clones in this sample may be carry-over from other donors' samples. The chain uses TRBV9 and TRBJ2-3; 9 positions agree with TRBD2. CDR3 coding DNA: TGTGCCAGCAGCTCCCCAGTCAGCGGGGGGCACACAGATACGCAGTATTTT. This encodes CASSSPVSGGHTDTQYF.